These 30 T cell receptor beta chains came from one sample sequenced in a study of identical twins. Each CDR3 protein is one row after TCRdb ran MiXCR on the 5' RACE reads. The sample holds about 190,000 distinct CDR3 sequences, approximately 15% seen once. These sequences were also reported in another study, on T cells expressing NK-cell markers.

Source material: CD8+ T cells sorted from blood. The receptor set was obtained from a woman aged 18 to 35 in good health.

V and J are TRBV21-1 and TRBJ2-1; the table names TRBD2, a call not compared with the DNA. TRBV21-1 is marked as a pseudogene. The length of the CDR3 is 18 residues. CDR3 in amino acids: CASSTKGPRRQDYNEQFF. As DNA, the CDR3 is TGTGCCAGCAGCACAAAGGGTCCGAGGAGGCAGGACTACAATGAGCAGTTCTTC.

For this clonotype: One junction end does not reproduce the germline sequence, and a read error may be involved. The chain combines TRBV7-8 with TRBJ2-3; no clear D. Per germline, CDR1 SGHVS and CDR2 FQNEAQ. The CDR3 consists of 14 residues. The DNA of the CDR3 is TGTGCCAGCAGCTCCGACGGTGAGGCAGAAACGCAGTATTTT. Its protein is CASSSDGEAETQYF.

The CDR3 loop reads CSARWTSGRAYEQYF. Here the CDR3 DNA reads TGCAGTGCTAGGTGGACTAGCGGGAGGGCTTACGAGCAGTACTTC. The chain recombines TRBV20-1 with TRBJ2-7; 15 bases are shared with TRBD2. V gave up 3 bases and J gave up 4 bases; unmatched junction bases: 4. Germline loops: CDR1 DFQATT, CDR2 SNEGSKA (reference sequence). The CDR3 totals 15 residues.

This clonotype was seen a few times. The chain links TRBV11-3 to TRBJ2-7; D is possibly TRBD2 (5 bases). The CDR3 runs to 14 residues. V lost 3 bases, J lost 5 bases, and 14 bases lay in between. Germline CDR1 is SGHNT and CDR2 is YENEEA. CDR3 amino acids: CASSFPTGGHEQYF. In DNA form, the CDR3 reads TGTGCCAGCAGCTTCCCCACCGGAGGACACGAGCAGTACTTC. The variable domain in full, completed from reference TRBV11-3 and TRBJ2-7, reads EAGVVQSPRYKIIEKKQPVAFWCNPISGHNTLYWYLQNLGQGPELLIRYENEEAVDDSQLPKDRFSAERLKGVDSTLKIQPAELGDSAVYLCASSFPTGGHEQYFGPGTRLTVT.

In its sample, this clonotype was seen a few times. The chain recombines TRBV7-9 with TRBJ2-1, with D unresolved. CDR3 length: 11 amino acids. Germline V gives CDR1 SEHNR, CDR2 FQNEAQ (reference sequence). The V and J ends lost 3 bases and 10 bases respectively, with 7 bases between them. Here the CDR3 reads CASSFSAEQFF. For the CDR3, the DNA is TGTGCCAGCAGCTTCTCCGCGGAGCAGTTCTTC. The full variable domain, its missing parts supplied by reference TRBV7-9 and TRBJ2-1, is DTGVSQNPRHKITKRGQNVTFRCDPISEHNRLYWYRQTLGQGPEFLTYFQNEAQLEKSRLLSDRFSAERPKGSFSTLEIQRTEQGDSAMYLCASSFSAEQFFGPGTRLTVL.

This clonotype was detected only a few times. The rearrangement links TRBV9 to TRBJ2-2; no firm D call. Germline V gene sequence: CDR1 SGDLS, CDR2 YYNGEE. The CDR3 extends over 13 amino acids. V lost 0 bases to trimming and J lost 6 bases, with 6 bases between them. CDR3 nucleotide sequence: TGTGCCAGCAGCGTAGACGTCGCCGGGGAGCTGTTTTTT. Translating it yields CASSVDVAGELFF.

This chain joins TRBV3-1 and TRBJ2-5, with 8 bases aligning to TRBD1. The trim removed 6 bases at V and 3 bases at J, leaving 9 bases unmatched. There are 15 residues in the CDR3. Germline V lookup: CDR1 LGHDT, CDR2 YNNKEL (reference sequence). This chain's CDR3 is CASRSGTGWKETQYF. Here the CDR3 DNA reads TGTGCCAGCAGGTCTGGGACAGGCTGGAAAGAGACCCAGTACTTC.

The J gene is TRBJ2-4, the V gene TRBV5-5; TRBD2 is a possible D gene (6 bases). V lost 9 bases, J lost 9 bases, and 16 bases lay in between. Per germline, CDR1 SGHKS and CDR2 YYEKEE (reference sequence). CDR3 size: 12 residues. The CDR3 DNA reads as TGTGCCACCTCGGGAGAGGATAGCATTCAGTACTTC. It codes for CATSGEDSIQYF. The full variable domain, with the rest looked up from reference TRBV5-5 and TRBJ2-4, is DAGVTQSPTHLIKTRGQQVTLRCSPISGHKSVSWYQQVLGQGPQFIFQYYEKEERGRGNFPDRFSARQFPNYSSELNVNALLLGDSALYLCATSGEDSIQYFGAGTRLSVL.

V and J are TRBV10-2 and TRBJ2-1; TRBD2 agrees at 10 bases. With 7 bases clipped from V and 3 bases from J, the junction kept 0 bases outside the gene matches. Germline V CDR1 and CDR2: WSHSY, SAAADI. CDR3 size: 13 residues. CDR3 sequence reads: CASIAGGYNEQFF. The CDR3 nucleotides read TGCGCCAGCATAGCGGGAGGCTACAATGAGCAGTTCTTC.

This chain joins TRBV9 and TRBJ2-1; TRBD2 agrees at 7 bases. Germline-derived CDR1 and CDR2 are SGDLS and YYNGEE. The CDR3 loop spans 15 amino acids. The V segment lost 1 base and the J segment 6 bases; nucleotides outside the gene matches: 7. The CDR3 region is CASSVYGLDSNEQFF. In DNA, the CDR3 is TGTGCCAGCAGCGTATACGGACTAGACAGCAATGAGCAGTTCTTC.

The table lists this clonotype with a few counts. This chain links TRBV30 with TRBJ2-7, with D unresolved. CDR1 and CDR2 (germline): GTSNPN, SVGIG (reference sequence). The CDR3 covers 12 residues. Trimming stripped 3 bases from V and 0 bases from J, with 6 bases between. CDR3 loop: CAWSQASYEQYF. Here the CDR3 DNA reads TGTGCCTGGAGCCAGGCCTCCTACGAGCAGTACTTC.

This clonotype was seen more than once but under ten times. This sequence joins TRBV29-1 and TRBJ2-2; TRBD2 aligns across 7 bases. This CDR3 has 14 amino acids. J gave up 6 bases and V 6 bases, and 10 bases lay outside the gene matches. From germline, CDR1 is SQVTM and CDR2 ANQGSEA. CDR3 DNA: TGCAGCGTGACGGGCCAGGGAGGGGCCGGGGAGCTGTTTTTT. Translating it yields CSVTGQGGAGELFF.

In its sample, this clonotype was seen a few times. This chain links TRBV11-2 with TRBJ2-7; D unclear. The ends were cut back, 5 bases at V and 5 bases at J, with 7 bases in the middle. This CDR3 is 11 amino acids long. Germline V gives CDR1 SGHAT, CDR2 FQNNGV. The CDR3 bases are TGTGCCAGCAGCCCGGTCAACGAGCAGTACTTC. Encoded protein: CASSPVNEQYF.

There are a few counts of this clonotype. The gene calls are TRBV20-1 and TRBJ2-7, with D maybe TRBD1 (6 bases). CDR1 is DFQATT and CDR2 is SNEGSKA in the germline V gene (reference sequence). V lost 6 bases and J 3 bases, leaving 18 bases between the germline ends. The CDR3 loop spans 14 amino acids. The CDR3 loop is CSAEVGDNFYEQYF. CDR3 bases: TGCAGTGCGGAGGTGGGGGACAATTTCTACGAGCAGTACTTC.

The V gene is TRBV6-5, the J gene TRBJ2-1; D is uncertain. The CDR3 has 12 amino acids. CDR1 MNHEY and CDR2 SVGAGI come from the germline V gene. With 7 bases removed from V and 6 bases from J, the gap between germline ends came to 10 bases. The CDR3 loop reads CASTNPSNEQFF. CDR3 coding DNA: TGTGCCAGCACCAATCCTAGCAATGAGCAGTTCTTC.

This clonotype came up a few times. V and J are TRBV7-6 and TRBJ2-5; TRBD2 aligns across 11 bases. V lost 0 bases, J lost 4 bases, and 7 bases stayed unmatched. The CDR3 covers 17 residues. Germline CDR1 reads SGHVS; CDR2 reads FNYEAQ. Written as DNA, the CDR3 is TGTGCCAGCAGCTTAGCGGTCTTAGCGGGGGGGCGAGAGACCCAGTACTTC. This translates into CASSLAVLAGGRETQYF.

DNA for the CDR3: TGTGCCAGCAGCATGGGAGGGGGGCACGGAGATAATTCACCCCTCCACTTT. This gives the protein CASSMGGGHGDNSPLHF. This chain links TRBV9 with TRBJ1-6; D possibly corresponds to TRBD1 (6 bases). The CDR3 spans 17 residues. Per germline, CDR1 SGDLS and CDR2 YYNGEE. Trimming took 4 bases from V and 5 from J, leaving 19 bases between them.

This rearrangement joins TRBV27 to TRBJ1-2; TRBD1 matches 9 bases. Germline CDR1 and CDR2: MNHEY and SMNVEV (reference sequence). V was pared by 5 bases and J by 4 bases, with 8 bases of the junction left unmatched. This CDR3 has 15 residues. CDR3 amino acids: CASSAYRGQGYGYTF. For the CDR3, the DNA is TGTGCCAGCAGTGCCTACAGGGGGCAGGGCTATGGCTACACCTTC.

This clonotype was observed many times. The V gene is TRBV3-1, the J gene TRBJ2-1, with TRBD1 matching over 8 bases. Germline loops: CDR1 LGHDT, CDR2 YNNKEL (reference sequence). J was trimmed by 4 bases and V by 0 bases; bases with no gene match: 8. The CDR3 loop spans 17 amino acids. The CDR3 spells CASSQEWGQALYNEQFF. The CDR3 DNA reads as TGTGCCAGCAGCCAAGAATGGGGACAGGCCTTATACAATGAGCAGTTCTTC.

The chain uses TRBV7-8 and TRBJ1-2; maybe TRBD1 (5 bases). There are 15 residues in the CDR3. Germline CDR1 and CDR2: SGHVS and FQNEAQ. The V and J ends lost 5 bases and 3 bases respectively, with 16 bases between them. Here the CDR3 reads CASSDFSTAYYGYTF. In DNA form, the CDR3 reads TGTGCCAGCAGCGACTTTTCGACAGCCTACTATGGCTACACCTTC. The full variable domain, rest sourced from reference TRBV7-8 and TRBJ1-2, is GAGVSQSPRYKVAKRGQDVALRCDPISGHVSLFWYQQALGQGPEFLTYFQNEAQLDKSGLPSDRFFAERPEGSVSTLKIQRTQQEDSAVYLCASSDFSTAYYGYTFGSGTRLTVV.

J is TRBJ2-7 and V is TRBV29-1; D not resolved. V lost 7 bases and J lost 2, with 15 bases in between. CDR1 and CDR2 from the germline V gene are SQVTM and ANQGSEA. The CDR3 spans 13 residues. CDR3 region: CSGPTGAPYEQYF. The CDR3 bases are TGCAGCGGGCCCACCGGCGCACCCTACGAGCAGTACTTC.

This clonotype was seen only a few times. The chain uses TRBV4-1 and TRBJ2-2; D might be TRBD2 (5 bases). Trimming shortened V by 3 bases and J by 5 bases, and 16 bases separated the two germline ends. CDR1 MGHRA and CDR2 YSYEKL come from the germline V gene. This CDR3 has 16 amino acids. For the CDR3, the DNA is TGCGCCAGCAGCCACAAGGACTCTCGGGAAACCGGGGAGCTGTTTTTT. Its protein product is CASSHKDSRETGELFF.

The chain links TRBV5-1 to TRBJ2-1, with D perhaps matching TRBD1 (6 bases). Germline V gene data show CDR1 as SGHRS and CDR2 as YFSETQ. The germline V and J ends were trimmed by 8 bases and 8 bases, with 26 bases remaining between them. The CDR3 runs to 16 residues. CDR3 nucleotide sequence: TGCGCCAGTTCCCTCCTTAAGGCAGGGGTCTGGGATGAGCAGTTCTTC. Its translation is CASSLLKAGVWDEQFF.

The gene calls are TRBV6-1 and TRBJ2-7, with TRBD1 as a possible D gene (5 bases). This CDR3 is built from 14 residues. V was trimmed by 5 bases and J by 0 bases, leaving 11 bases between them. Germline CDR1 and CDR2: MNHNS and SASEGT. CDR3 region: CASSMTESSYEQYF. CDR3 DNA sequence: TGTGCCAGCAGTATGACAGAGAGCTCCTACGAGCAGTACTTC.

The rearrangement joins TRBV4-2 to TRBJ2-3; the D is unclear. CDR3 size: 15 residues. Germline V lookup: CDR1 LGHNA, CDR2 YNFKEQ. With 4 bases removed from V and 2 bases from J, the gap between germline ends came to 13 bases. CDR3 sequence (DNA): TGTGCCAGCAGCCTAGAGACGGGCAACACAGATACGCAGTATTTT. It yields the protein CASSLETGNTDTQYF.

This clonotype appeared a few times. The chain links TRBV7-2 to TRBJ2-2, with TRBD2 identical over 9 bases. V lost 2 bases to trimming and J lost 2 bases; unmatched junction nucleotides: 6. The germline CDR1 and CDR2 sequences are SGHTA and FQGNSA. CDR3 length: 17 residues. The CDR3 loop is CASSLPREGLNTGELFF. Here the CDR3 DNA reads TGTGCCAGCAGCTTACCGCGGGAGGGCCTTAACACCGGGGAGCTGTTTTTT. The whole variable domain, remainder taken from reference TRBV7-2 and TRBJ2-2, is GAGVSQSPSNKVTEKGKDVELRCDPISGHTALYWYRQSLGQGLEFLIYFQGNSAPDKSGLPSDRFSAERTGGSVSTLTIQRTQQEDSAVYLCASSLPREGLNTGELFFGEGSRLTVL.

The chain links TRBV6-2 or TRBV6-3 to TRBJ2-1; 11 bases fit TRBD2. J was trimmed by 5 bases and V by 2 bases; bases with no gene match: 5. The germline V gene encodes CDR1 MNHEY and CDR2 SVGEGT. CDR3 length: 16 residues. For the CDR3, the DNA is TGTGCCAGCAGTTACAGCCTAGCGGGAGGTCACAATGAGCAGTTCTTC. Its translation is CASSYSLAGGHNEQFF.

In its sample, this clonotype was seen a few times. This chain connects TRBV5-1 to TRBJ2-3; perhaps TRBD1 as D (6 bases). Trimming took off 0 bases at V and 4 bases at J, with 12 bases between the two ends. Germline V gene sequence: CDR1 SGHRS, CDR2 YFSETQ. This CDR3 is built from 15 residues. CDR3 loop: CASSLEGRGADTQYF. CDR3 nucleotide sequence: TGCGCCAGCAGCTTGGAAGGCAGGGGTGCAGATACGCAGTATTTT.

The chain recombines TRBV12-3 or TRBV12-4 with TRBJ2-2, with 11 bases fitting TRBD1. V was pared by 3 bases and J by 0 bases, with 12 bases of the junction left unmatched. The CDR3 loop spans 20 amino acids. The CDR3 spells CASSFSPRRGQGANTGELFF. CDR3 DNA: TGTGCCAGCAGTTTTTCCCCGCGTAGGGGACAGGGGGCGAACACCGGGGAGCTGTTTTTT.

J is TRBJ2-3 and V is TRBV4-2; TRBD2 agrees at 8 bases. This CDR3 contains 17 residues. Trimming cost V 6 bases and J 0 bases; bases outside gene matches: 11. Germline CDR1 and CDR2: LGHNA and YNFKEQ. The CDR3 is CASSGPGAGASTDTQYF. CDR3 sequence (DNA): TGTGCCAGCAGTGGACCCGGAGCGGGGGCTAGCACAGATACGCAGTATTTT.